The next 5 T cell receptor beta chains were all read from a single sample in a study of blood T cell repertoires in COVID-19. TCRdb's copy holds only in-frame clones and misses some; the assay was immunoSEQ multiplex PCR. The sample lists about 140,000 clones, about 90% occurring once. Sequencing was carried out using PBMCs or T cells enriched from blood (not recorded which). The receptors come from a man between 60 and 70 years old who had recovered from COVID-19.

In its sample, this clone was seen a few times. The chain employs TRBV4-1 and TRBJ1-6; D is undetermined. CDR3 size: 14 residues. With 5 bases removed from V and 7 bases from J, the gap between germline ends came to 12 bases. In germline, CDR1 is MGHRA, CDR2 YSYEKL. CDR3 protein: CASSGGLRNSPLHF. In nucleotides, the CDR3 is TGCGCCAGCAGCGGCGGGTTGAGAAATTCACCCCTCCACTTT.

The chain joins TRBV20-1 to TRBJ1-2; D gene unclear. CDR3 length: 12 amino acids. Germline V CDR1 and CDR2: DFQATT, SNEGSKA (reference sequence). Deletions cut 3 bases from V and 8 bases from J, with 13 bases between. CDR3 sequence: CSASHPQAGYTF. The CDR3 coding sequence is TGCAGTGCTAGTCACCCCCAAGCGGGCTACACCTTC.

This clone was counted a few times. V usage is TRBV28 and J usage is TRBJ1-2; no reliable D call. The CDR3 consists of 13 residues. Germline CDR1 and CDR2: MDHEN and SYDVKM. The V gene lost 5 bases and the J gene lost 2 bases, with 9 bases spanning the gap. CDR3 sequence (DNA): TGTGCCAGCAGTCTGGCGGGCAACTATGGCTACACCTTC. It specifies CASSLAGNYGYTF.

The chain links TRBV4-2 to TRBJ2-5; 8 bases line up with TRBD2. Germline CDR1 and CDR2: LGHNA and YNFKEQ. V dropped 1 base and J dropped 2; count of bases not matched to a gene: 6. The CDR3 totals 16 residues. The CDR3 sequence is CASSQGGGRGQETQYF. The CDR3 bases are TGTGCCAGCAGCCAAGGCGGGGGGCGCGGTCAAGAGACCCAGTACTTC.

DNA of the CDR3: TGTGCCAGCAGTGAAGGTAGGGGGCGAGATCAGCCCCAGCATTTT. Protein: CASSEGRGRDQPQHF. The chain links TRBV6-1 to TRBJ1-5; 7 bases line up with TRBD1. The V gene's germline CDR1 is MNHNS and CDR2 SASEGT. This CDR3 spans 15 amino acids. The trim removed 1 base at V and 5 bases at J, leaving 5 bases unmatched.